The entry below gives a single T cell receptor (beta chain) sequence along with its context. Its target is not known. Other DNA sequences in the sample encode the same CDR3. The record originates from a study of beta chain features in type 1 diabetes. Findings and caveats of the study: PCR might favor shorter templates, equally in patients and controls. More deletions and fewer insertions at VDJ junctions were found in patients with type 1 diabetes. For Type 1 diabetes patients, all four CD4+ subsets carried TCRB CDR3s that were moderately but significantly shorter.

V was pared by 4 bases and J by 8 bases, with 6 bases of the junction left unmatched. Germline CDR1 and CDR2: MDHEN and SYDVKM. The CDR3 is 15 amino acids. The authors reverse transcribed all of the isolated RNA, so sequencing captured expressed TCRB transcripts. The table came from immunoSEQ multiplex PCR; TCRdb's copy has only in-frame clones and leaves some out. The sample has approximately 730,000 clones, around an eighth seen once. What was sequenced was naive CD4+ T cells from blood. The genes are TRBV28 and TRBJ1-6; 9 bases are shared with TRBD1. The receptor was isolated from a man aged 18 to 35 with type 1 diabetes. Here the CDR3 reads CASSSPGQGYSPLHF. The CDR3 DNA reads TGTGCCAGCAGTTCCCCGGGACAGGGTTATTCACCCCTCCACTTT. Variable domain in full (rest from reference TRBV28 and TRBJ1-6): DVKVTQSSRYLVKRTGEKVFLECVQDMDHENMFWYRQDPGLGLRLIYFSYDVKMKEKGDIPEGYSVSREKKERFSLILESASTNQTSMYLCASSSPGQGYSPLHFGNGTRLTVT.